These 28 T cell receptor beta chains originate from one sample sequenced in a study of OX40 agonist ivuxolimab in advanced cancers. TCRdb's copy holds only in-frame clones and misses some; the assay was immunoSEQ multiplex PCR. The profile covers tens of thousands of clones, with 90% to 95% appearing a single time and 0.51% taken by the ten largest. The material sequenced was CD4+ or CD8+ T cells sorted from blood, taken in a trial of the OX40 agonist ivuxolimab. These receptors were obtained from an adult with an advanced solid tumor such as melanoma, head and neck, liver or kidney cancer.

The chain carries TRBV11-2 and TRBJ2-1; TRBD2 matches 7 bases. Germline V CDR1 and CDR2: SGHAT, FQNNGV. Losses at the gene ends were 6 bases for V and 15 bases for J; bases not matched to a gene: 8. The CDR3 runs 11 residues. CDR3 residues: CASRQAGLGFF. The CDR3 DNA sequence: TGTGCCAGCAGACAAGCGGGATTGGGGTTCTTC.

This chain connects TRBV11-2 to TRBJ1-1; D is unresolved. Looked up from germline, CDR1 is SGHAT and CDR2 is FQNNGV. CDR3 length: 13 amino acids. Deletions cut 5 bases from V and 3 bases from J, with 10 bases between. Written as DNA, the CDR3 is TGTGCCAGCAGCAAGACCAAGTACACTGAAGCTTTCTTT. Translated: CASSKTKYTEAFF. Supplemented by reference TRBV11-2 and TRBJ1-1, the full variable domain reads EAGVAQSPRYKIIEKRQSVAFWCNPISGHATLYWYQQILGQGPKLLIQFQNNGVVDDSQLPKDRFSAERLKGVDSTLKIQPAKLEDSAVYLCASSKTKYTEAFFGQGTRLTVV.

This chain joins TRBV19 and TRBJ2-2; D is unresolved. The CDR3 contains 13 residues. CDR1 and CDR2 from the germline V gene are LNHDA and SQIVND (reference sequence). Trimming took 1 base from V and 6 from J, leaving 6 bases between them. CDR3 in amino acids: CASSIGRSGELFF. For the CDR3, the DNA is TGTGCCAGTAGTATAGGTCGGTCCGGGGAGCTGTTTTTT.

The V and J genes are TRBV2 and TRBJ2-5; 15 bases map to TRBD2. This CDR3 has 15 residues. Trimming cost V 6 bases and J 4 bases; bases outside gene matches: 3. Germline V gives CDR1 SNHLY, CDR2 FYNNEI. CDR3 sequence: CASSGLAGGPETQYF. CDR3 nucleotides: TGTGCCAGCAGCGGACTAGCGGGGGGGCCAGAGACCCAGTACTTC.

The chain has TRBV6-1 and TRBJ1-6, with 7 positions matching TRBD1. The CDR3 is 15 residues long. Germline CDR1 and CDR2: MNHNS and SASEGT. With 8 bases clipped from V and 3 bases from J, the junction kept 7 bases outside the gene matches. CDR3 nucleotide sequence: TGTGCCAGCTGGGACAGCTCCTTCTATAATTCACCCCTCCACTTT. Residues: CASWDSSFYNSPLHF.

The rearrangement links TRBV19 to TRBJ2-7, with TRBD1 as a possible D gene (6 bases). Trimming took off 1 base at V and 6 bases at J, with 13 bases between the two ends. CDR3 length: 14 amino acids. CDR1 is LNHDA, CDR2 SQIVND, per germline (reference sequence). Here the CDR3 reads CASSIGTARGEQYF. The DNA for the CDR3 is TGTGCCAGTAGTATAGGGACAGCAAGAGGCGAGCAGTACTTC.

The chain is built from TRBV18 and TRBJ2-6, with D uncertain. The V gene's germline CDR1 is KGHSH and CDR2 LQKENI. Trimming shortened V by 8 bases and J by 0 bases, and 8 bases separated the two germline ends. The CDR3 contains 14 residues. The DNA for the CDR3 is TGTGCCAGCACGGAAACCTCTGGGGCCAACGTCCTGACTTTC. This gives the protein CASTETSGANVLTF. The entire variable domain, with the rest obtained from reference TRBV18 and TRBJ2-6, is as follows: NAGVMQNPRHLVRRRGQEARLRCSPMKGHSHVYWYRQLPEEGLKFMVYLQKENIIDESGMPKERFSAEFPKEGPSILRIQQVVRGDSAAYFCASTETSGANVLTFGAGSRLTVL.

This chain links TRBV15 with TRBJ2-3, with a possible D match to TRBD1 (5 bases). V was shortened by 1 base and J by 3 bases, with 8 bases between the two germline ends. From germline, CDR1 is LNHNV and CDR2 YYDKDF (reference sequence). This CDR3 has 14 residues. Here the CDR3 reads CATSRGGATDTQYF. CDR3 DNA sequence: TGTGCCACCAGCAGAGGGGGCGCAACAGATACGCAGTATTTT.

The chain is built from TRBV9 and TRBJ1-1; TRBD1 agrees at 7 bases. CDR1 is SGDLS, CDR2 YYNGEE, per germline. The CDR3 loop spans 16 amino acids. Trimming took 0 bases from V and 1 from J; bases not matched to a gene: 6. DNA of the CDR3: TGTGCCAGCAGCGTAGCCGGACAGGCAAGGAACACTGAAGCTTTCTTT. It specifies CASSVAGQARNTEAFF.

Notes on this clone: Different DNA sequences within this sample yield the same CDR3. CDR3 sequence reads: CASSFGQGQGAQYF. In DNA form, the CDR3 reads TGCGCCAGCAGCTTTGGGCAGGGCCAAGGGGCCCAGTACTTC. V and J are TRBV5-1 and TRBJ2-5; the D gene is possibly TRBD1 (5 bases). Germline V lookup: CDR1 SGHRS, CDR2 YFSETQ. This CDR3 contains 14 residues. The V and J ends lost 2 bases and 9 bases respectively, with 17 bases between them.

The genes are TRBV7-6 and TRBJ2-1, with D hard to call. V lost 2 bases and J lost 6, with 2 bases in between. CDR1 SGHVS and CDR2 FNYEAQ come from the germline V gene. This CDR3 region has 11 residues. In DNA, the CDR3 is TGTGCCAGCAGCTTACCCAATGAGCAGTTCTTC. Its translation is CASSLPNEQFF.

This chain links TRBV27 with TRBJ2-3, with a tentative D call TRBD1 (6 bases). The CDR3 is 13 amino acids. Trimming cost V 5 bases and J 3 bases, with 9 bases left between them. Germline lookup yields CDR1 MNHEY and CDR2 SMNVEV (reference sequence). The CDR3 sequence: CASSKQGTDTQYF. The CDR3 nucleotides read TGTGCCAGCAGTAAACAGGGTACAGATACGCAGTATTTT.

V gene TRBV27 combines with J gene TRBJ1-2; TRBD1 is a possible D gene (6 bases). V was shortened by 6 bases and J by 4 bases, with 15 bases between the two germline ends. CDR3 length: 14 amino acids. Germline CDR1 MNHEY, CDR2 SMNVEV (reference sequence). CDR3 region: CASRSTGSGYGYTF. The CDR3 bases are TGTGCCAGCAGGTCCACAGGGTCAGGCTATGGCTACACCTTC.

The chain has TRBV7-9 and TRBJ2-3, with 8 nucleotides matching TRBD1. Germline V lookup: CDR1 SEHNR, CDR2 FQNEAQ (reference sequence). This CDR3 spans 14 amino acids. The V segment lost 3 bases and the J segment 2 bases; nucleotides outside the gene matches: 1. In DNA form, the CDR3 reads TGTGCCAGCAGCTTGACAGGGGTCACAGATACGCAGTATTTT. As protein: CASSLTGVTDTQYF.

The chain joins TRBV5-4 to TRBJ1-1; maybe TRBD1 (5 bases). Germline V gene lookup returns CDR1 SGHNT and CDR2 YYREEE (reference sequence). This CDR3 contains 15 residues. The V end lost 4 bases, the J end lost 0 bases, and 13 bases lay between the germline ends. CDR3 nucleotides: TGTGCCAGCAGCCCCGAACCGGGACTGAACACTGAAGCTTTCTTT. It encodes CASSPEPGLNTEAFF.

The chain joins TRBV14 to TRBJ1-1; 7 bases line up with TRBD1. The trim removed 1 base at V and 7 bases at J, leaving 6 bases unmatched. This CDR3 spans 14 amino acids. The germline V gene encodes CDR1 SGHDN and CDR2 FVKESK. CDR3 nucleotides: TGTGCCAGCAGCCAAGGGCCAAGGGGGCTTGAAGCTTTCTTT. Protein sequence: CASSQGPRGLEAFF.

The chain combines TRBV7-6 with TRBJ2-5; the D call may be TRBD1 or TRBD2 (5 bases each). The CDR3 runs 15 residues. CDR1 SGHVS and CDR2 FNYEAQ come from the germline V gene. V lost 3 bases and J lost 4, with 15 bases in between. In DNA form, the CDR3 reads TGTGCCAGCAGCTTGGTATCCGGGACCCCAGAGACCCAGTACTTC. Translating it yields CASSLVSGTPETQYF.

This chain links TRBV11-2 with TRBJ2-7, with TRBD1 matching 7 bases. Germline CDR1 reads SGHAT; CDR2 reads FQNNGV. The junction had 9 bases not matched to a gene; V was cut back by 3 bases and J by 7 bases. The CDR3 totals 14 residues. The CDR3 sequence: CASSFPSGTVEQYF. The CDR3 nucleotides are TGTGCCAGCAGCTTTCCAAGTGGGACAGTTGAGCAGTACTTC.

The J gene is TRBJ2-3, the V gene TRBV27, with 13 bases fitting TRBD2. Germline CDR1 reads MNHEY; CDR2 reads SMNVEV (reference sequence). Trimming removed 10 bases from V and 2 bases from J; junction bases left unmatched: 12. The CDR3 sequence is 17 residues long. The CDR3 protein is CATSPGLAGTNTDTQYF. Here the CDR3 DNA reads TGTGCCACCTCACCGGGACTAGCGGGAACGAACACAGATACGCAGTATTTT.

The CDR3 spells CASSSSGTGVEKLFF. DNA of the CDR3: TGCGCCAGCAGCTCCTCCGGGACAGGGGTGGAAAAACTGTTTTTT. This rearrangement joins TRBV5-1 to TRBJ1-4; 10 nucleotides align to TRBD1. Germline V gives CDR1 SGHRS, CDR2 YFSETQ. The V gene end was trimmed by 3 bases and the J gene end by 8 bases; junction bases not matched to a gene: 7. There are 15 residues in the CDR3. Filled out from reference TRBV5-1 and TRBJ1-4, the complete variable domain reads KAGVTQTPRYLIKTRGQQVTLSCSPISGHRSVSWYQQTPGQGLQFLFEYFSETQRNKGNFPGRFSGRQFSNSRSEMNVSTLELGDSALYLCASSSSGTGVEKLFFGSGTQLSVL.

This rearrangement joins TRBV7-6 to TRBJ2-7, with TRBD1 matching 7 bases. Germline-derived CDR1 and CDR2 are SGHVS and FNYEAQ. Trimming removed 5 bases from V and 4 bases from J; junction bases left unmatched: 5. This CDR3 spans 13 amino acids. Here the CDR3 DNA reads TGTGCCAGCAGCCAAGGGACAGATTACGAGCAGTACTTC. Amino acids: CASSQGTDYEQYF.

The rearrangement uses TRBV2 and TRBJ2-3, with 8 nucleotides matching TRBD2. Germline loops: CDR1 SNHLY, CDR2 FYNNEI. The CDR3 spans 12 residues. V was pared by 3 bases and J by 14 bases, with 7 bases of the junction left unmatched. The CDR3 loop is CASSDTSGRAYF. The DNA of the CDR3 is TGTGCCAGCAGTGATACTAGCGGTCGTGCGTATTTT.

The chain is built from TRBV6-1 and TRBJ2-7, with D unresolved. The CDR3 is made up of 14 amino acids. Germline V CDR1 and CDR2: MNHNS, SASEGT. V was shortened by 3 bases and J by 2 bases, with 11 bases between the two germline ends. CDR3 nucleotide sequence: TGTGCCAGCAGTGAGGGCGGAAAGCCCTACGAGCAGTACTTC. Protein sequence: CASSEGGKPYEQYF.

The V call is TRBV5-6, the J call TRBJ2-7, with D perhaps matching TRBD2 (5 bases). V lost 2 bases and J 2 bases, leaving 11 bases between the germline ends. The CDR3 contains 14 residues. The germline V gene encodes CDR1 SGHDT and CDR2 YYEEEE. The CDR3 DNA sequence: TGTGCCAGCAGCTTCCCCGGGAAAACCTACGAGCAGTACTTC. It yields the protein CASSFPGKTYEQYF.

This chain joins TRBV18 and TRBJ2-1, with D hard to call. Germline assignment: CDR1 KGHSH and CDR2 LQKENI. Trimming pared 2 bases from V and 6 bases from J, leaving 8 bases between. The CDR3 consists of 13 residues. This CDR3 is CASSPEEFNEQFF. CDR3 sequence (DNA): TGTGCCAGCTCACCAGAAGAGTTCAATGAGCAGTTCTTC.

As regards this clone: One end of the junction is discordant with germline, which a read error may explain. The chain recombines TRBV7-7 with TRBJ2-3; 9 bases match TRBD1. The CDR3 sequence is 14 residues long. From germline, CDR1 is SSHAT and CDR2 FNYEAQ (reference sequence). For the CDR3, the DNA is TGTGCTAGCAGCTTACGGACAGGGGCAGATACGCAGTATTTT. It is translated as CASSLRTGADTQYF.

CDR3 residues: CASSLGGVGSPLHF. The CDR3, as DNA: TGTGCCAGCAGTTTAGGGGGCGTGGGATCACCCCTCCACTTT. This rearrangement joins TRBV27 to TRBJ1-6, with D possibly being TRBD1 (6 bases). Germline V lookup: CDR1 MNHEY, CDR2 SMNVEV (reference sequence). This CDR3 contains 14 residues. Deletions cut 2 bases from V and 10 bases from J, with 12 bases between.

The chain is built from TRBV6-5 and TRBJ2-3; D uncertain. Germline CDR1 and CDR2: MNHEY and SVGAGI. The V and J ends lost 4 bases and 0 bases respectively, with 8 bases between them. The CDR3 consists of 14 residues. DNA of the CDR3: TGTGCCAGCAGTTCGGGCCAGAGCACAGATACGCAGTATTTT. It encodes CASSSGQSTDTQYF.